These 5 T cell receptor beta chains were sequenced from one sample in a study of OX40 agonist ivuxolimab in advanced cancers. Clones were read by immunoSEQ multiplex PCR, and TCRdb kept only the in-frame ones, dropping some. The sample holds some 70,000 clones; roughly 90% are singletons and the top ten take around 0.96%. The sample here was CD4+ or CD8+ T cells sorted from blood, taken in a trial of the OX40 agonist ivuxolimab. The receptors shown here come from an adult with an advanced solid tumor such as melanoma, head and neck, liver or kidney cancer.

This sequence joins TRBV9 and TRBJ2-2; 8 bases fit TRBD1. With V trimmed by 0 bases and J by 3 bases, 4 bases remained unmatched. Germline values: CDR1 SGDLS, CDR2 YYNGEE. The CDR3 spans 16 residues. CDR3 region: CASSVGQGAYTGELFF. CDR3 coding DNA: TGTGCCAGCAGCGTAGGGCAGGGGGCTTACACCGGGGAGCTGTTTTTT.

This clone was counted a single time. One end of the junction varies from germline; a read error may be responsible. The chain uses TRBV28 and TRBJ1-5, with TRBD1 identical over 8 bases. The CDR3 is 16 residues long. Germline lookup yields CDR1 MDHEN and CDR2 SYDVKM. CDR3 residues: CASNPPGQARNQSQHF. In DNA, the CDR3 is TGTGCCAGCAACCCTCCGGGACAGGCCCGCAATCAGTCCCAGCATTTT.

The V gene is TRBV5-1, the J gene TRBJ2-7; D is unresolved. Deletions cut 2 bases from V and 0 bases from J, with 15 bases between. The CDR3 is 16 amino acids. Germline V gene sequence: CDR1 SGHRS, CDR2 YFSETQ. The CDR3 coding sequence is TGCGCCAGCAGCTTCTCCTCCGGGCGCGCCTCCTACGAGCAGTACTTC. Its protein is CASSFSSGRASYEQYF.

The CDR3: CASGPPGGGEQYF. In DNA form, the CDR3 reads TGTGCTAGTGGTCCCCCCGGGGGGGGCGAGCAGTACTTC. The rearrangement links TRBV12-5 to TRBJ2-7; 8 bases are a match to TRBD2. Germline CDR1 is LGHNT and CDR2 is FRNRAP. The CDR3 runs to 13 residues. V lost 5 bases to trimming and J lost 6 bases; unmatched junction nucleotides: 6.

The gene calls are TRBV15 and TRBJ2-1; 10 nucleotides agree with TRBD2. The CDR3 contains 19 residues. CDR1 is LNHNV, CDR2 YYDKDF, per germline (reference sequence). With V trimmed by 0 bases and J by 4 bases, 12 bases remained unmatched. In DNA form, the CDR3 reads TGTGCCACCAGCAGAGATCTAGGGCTAGCGGGGGCGACGTACAATGAGCAGTTCTTC. This encodes CATSRDLGLAGATYNEQFF. Based on the CDR3 plus reference TRBV15 and TRBJ2-1, the full variable domain is DAMVIQNPRYQVTQFGKPVTLSCSQTLNHNVMYWYQQKSSQAPKLLFHYYDKDFNNEADTPDNFQSRRPNTSFCFLDIRSPGLGDTAMYLCATSRDLGLAGATYNEQFFGPGTRLTVL.